This TCR beta chain is from a study of T cells after yellow fever vaccination. General study results and limits: In post-booster samples, most primary-vaccination clones reappeared (just under 98% CD4, 88% CD8).

This clonotype has at least ten counts. Its antigen remains unidentified. MiXCR was run by TCRdb on the 5' RACE reads, yielding one entry per CDR3 protein. Among 300,000 to 400,000 distinct CDR3 sequences listed, over 8% were seen once. This sequence was found in a man in his late teens or twenties who received the YFV17D yellow fever vaccine. The specimen was PBMCs, collected on the day of the first yellow fever vaccination.

The DNA for the CDR3 is TGCGCCAGCAGCCAAGGATTCGCGAGGGACAGGGCTAATTCACCCCTCCACTTT. Translating gives CASSQGFARDRANSPLHF. The chain uses TRBV4-3 and TRBJ1-6; 9 nucleotides agree with TRBD1. The CDR3 loop spans 18 amino acids. Germline loops: CDR1 LGHNA, CDR2 YSLEER. J lost 6 bases, V lost 1 base, and 10 bases had no gene match.